The rows below give T cell receptor beta chains drawn from one sample of a study of cytomegalovirus exposure and HLA in healthy donors. The table came from immunoSEQ multiplex PCR; TCRdb's copy has only in-frame clones and leaves some out. The sample holds a few hundred thousand clones, 70% to 80% seen once. The sample comprised PBMCs. The source of these receptors is a young woman in good health and CMV-seronegative. Both conserved end residues are part of each CDR3. The D gene is left open where the match is weak. Clone size appears in some rows only: once, few, many, or a class for an expanded clone.

J: TRBJ2-7
D: TRBD2
size: few
V: TRBV6-1
DNA: TGTGCCAGCATCCAAACCGGGACTAGCGGCGAGCAGTACTTC
CDR3: CASIQTGTSGEQYF

J: TRBJ1-3
D: TRBD1
size: .
V: TRBV15
DNA: TGTGCCACCAGCAGAGACAGGGGGGCAGGAAACACCATATATTTT
CDR3: CATSRDRGAGNTIYF

J: TRBJ2-3
D: TRBD1
size: few
V: TRBV10-2
DNA: TGCGCCAGCATAAGACAGGGGGTAGGCACAGATACGCAGTATTTT
CDR3: CASIRQGVGTDTQYF

J: TRBJ2-5
D: .
size: .
V: TRBV7-8
DNA: TGTGCCAGCAGCTTAGCAGTCGGGTCTGGGGAGGCAGAGACCCAGTACTTC
CDR3: CASSLAVGSGEAETQYF

J: TRBJ1-1
D: TRBD1
size: .
V: TRBV7-2
DNA: TGTGCCAGCAGCTTAGTTTGGGACAGGGTGAACACTGAAGCTTTCTTT
CDR3: CASSLVWDRVNTEAFF

J: TRBJ2-7
D: TRBD1
size: few
V: TRBV11-3
DNA: TGTGCCAGCAGCTCTCGGGACAGGGGGAGGCACGAGCAGTACTTC
CDR3: CASSSRDRGRHEQYF

J: TRBJ2-4
D: TRBD1
size: .
V: TRBV5-8
DNA: TGTGTCAGCAGCCTAGGGGCAGGGGGCGAAGCCAAAAACATTCAGTACTTC
CDR3: CVSSLGAGGEAKNIQYF

J: TRBJ2-1
D: TRBD2
size: few
V: TRBV30
DNA: TGTGCCTGGAGTAGGGCTAGCGGGGGTTACAATGAGCAGTTCTTC
CDR3: CAWSRASGGYNEQFF

J: TRBJ1-4
D: .
size: .
V: TRBV5-1
DNA: TGCGCCAGCAGCTTCACGGACAGTTCAACTAATGAAAAACTGTTTTTT
CDR3: CASSFTDSSTNEKLFF

J: TRBJ1-2
D: .
size: .
V: TRBV15
DNA: TGTGCCACCAGCAGCTCAGACACCACACCTTATGGCTACACCTTC
CDR3: CATSSSDTTPYGYTF

J: TRBJ2-3
D: .
size: .
V: TRBV5-1
DNA: TGCGCCAGCAGCTTGCGGGGAGATACGCAGTATTTT
CDR3: CASSLRGDTQYF

J: TRBJ2-1
D: TRBD2
size: .
V: TRBV7-9
DNA: TGTGCCAGCAGCCCGGGACTAGCGGGAGGATTTGGGGTTGAGCAGTTCTTC
CDR3: CASSPGLAGGFGVEQFF

J: TRBJ2-7
D: TRBD2
size: few
V: TRBV5-5
DNA: TGTGCCAGCAGCCCCTCTAGCGGGGGGGCCTACGAGCAGTACTTC
CDR3: CASSPSSGGAYEQYF

J: TRBJ2-1
D: .
size: .
V: TRBV7-8
DNA: TGTGCCAGCAGCTCCAACTCCGAACTCGCATCCTACAATGAGCAGTTCTTC
CDR3: CASSSNSELASYNEQFF

J: TRBJ2-6
D: .
size: .
V: TRBV4-3
DNA: TGCGCCAGCAGCCAAGTTCACAGCTCTGGGGCCAACGTCCTGACTTTC
CDR3: CASSQVHSSGANVLTF

J: TRBJ1-5
D: .
size: .
V: TRBV4-2
DNA: TGTGCCAGCAGCCGAATGCAGTATAGCAATCAGCCCCAGCATTTT
CDR3: CASSRMQYSNQPQHF

J: TRBJ2-3
D: .
size: .
V: TRBV30
DNA: TGTGCCCCCCCCGGGGGAGGCGCAGATACGCAGTATTTT
CDR3: CAPPGGGADTQYF

J: TRBJ2-7
D: TRBD1
size: .
V: TRBV5-5
DNA: TGTGCCAGCAGCGTGACAGGGTTCTACGAGCAGTACTTC
CDR3: CASSVTGFYEQYF

J: TRBJ2-5
D: TRBD2
size: few
V: TRBV14
DNA: TGTGCCAGCAGCTCCTTAGCGGGGCCACAAGAGACCCAGTACTTC
CDR3: CASSSLAGPQETQYF

J: TRBJ2-1
D: TRBD1
size: .
V: TRBV11-3
DNA: TGTGCCAGCAGCCCCGGAGTGGGGGACAGGAATGAGCAGTTCTTC
CDR3: CASSPGVGDRNEQFF

J: TRBJ1-5
D: TRBD1
size: .
V: TRBV7-8
DNA: TGTGCCAGCAGCAGGGGGCCTGAGAGCAATCAGCCCCAGCATTTT
CDR3: CASSRGPESNQPQHF

J: TRBJ1-2
D: .
size: .
V: TRBV4-2
DNA: TGTGCCAGCAGCCTCATGGAGGGAGGCGGCTACACCTTC
CDR3: CASSLMEGGGYTF

J: TRBJ2-3
D: .
size: few
V: TRBV2
DNA: TGTGCCAGCAGTGAGCGCCGGGGCACAGATACGCAGTATTTT
CDR3: CASSERRGTDTQYF

J: TRBJ2-7
D: TRBD2
size: .
V: TRBV30
DNA: TGTGCCTGGAGCCTGACTAGCGGGGAGTACGAGCAGTACTTC
CDR3: CAWSLTSGEYEQYF

J: TRBJ2-3
D: .
size: .
V: TRBV7-3
DNA: TGTGCCAGCAGGCAATCGGGAGTCACAGATACGCAGTATTTT
CDR3: CASRQSGVTDTQYF

J: TRBJ1-6
D: .
size: .
V: TRBV2
DNA: TGTGCCAGCAGAGACGGCAGGGTAGACGGGAATTCACCCCTCCACTTT
CDR3: CASRDGRVDGNSPLHF

J: TRBJ1-5
D: .
size: once
V: TRBV29-1
DNA: TGCAGCGTTGAAGATCTCGGCAGGGCCGATAGCAATCAGCCCCAGCATTTT
CDR3: CSVEDLGRADSNQPQHF

J: TRBJ2-7
D: TRBD1
size: once
V: TRBV18
DNA: TGTGCCAGCTCACCCGGACAGGGTGACGAGCAGTACTTC
CDR3: CASSPGQGDEQYF

J: TRBJ2-2
D: .
size: few
V: TRBV14
DNA: TGTGCCAGCAGCCAAGAGGCTAACCGGGAGACCGGGGAGCTGTTTTTT
CDR3: CASSQEANRETGELFF

J: TRBJ2-2
D: .
size: .
V: TRBV5-1
DNA: TGCGCCAGCAGCTTGGGCCCCGGCGGGGAGCTGTTTTTT
CDR3: CASSLGPGGELFF

J: TRBJ2-3
D: .
size: .
V: TRBV12-5
DNA: TGTGCTAGTGGTTTGCTGACAGATACGCAGTATTTT
CDR3: CASGLLTDTQYF

J: TRBJ1-2
D: TRBD1
size: .
V: TRBV7-6
DNA: TGTGCCAGCAGCCCCTTGACAGGGACCTCAGCTAACTATGGCTACACCTTC
CDR3: CASSPLTGTSANYGYTF

J: TRBJ2-1
D: .
size: .
V: TRBV7-2
DNA: TGTGCCAGCAGCAGCCGGGACAAAGCGTACAATGAGCAGTTCTTC
CDR3: CASSSRDKAYNEQFF

J: TRBJ1-4
D: .
size: few
V: TRBV30
DNA: TGTGCCTGGAGTACAGGGTCGGGAGGTGAAAAACTGTTTTTT
CDR3: CAWSTGSGGEKLFF

J: TRBJ1-2
D: .
size: .
V: TRBV18
DNA: TGTGCCAGCTCCCGGGGGGGAGATGGCTACACCTTC
CDR3: CASSRGGDGYTF

J: TRBJ1-1
D: .
size: .
V: TRBV11-3
DNA: TGTGCCAGCAGCTTACTGGCAAACACTGAAGCTTTCTTT
CDR3: CASSLLANTEAFF

J: TRBJ1-2
D: .
size: .
V: TRBV11-2
DNA: TGTGCCAGCAGCTTAGATGGGGCAGCTTATAACTATGGCTACACCTTC
CDR3: CASSLDGAAYNYGYTF

J: TRBJ2-1
D: TRBD2
size: once
V: TRBV7-9
DNA: TGTGCCAGCAGCTTAGGGGACTATTACAATGAGCAGTTCTTC
CDR3: CASSLGDYYNEQFF

J: TRBJ2-5
D: .
size: .
V: TRBV5-1
DNA: TGCGCCAGCAGCTTGGAATGGCCCTCGTCAGAGACCCAGTACTTC
CDR3: CASSLEWPSSETQYF

J: TRBJ1-4
D: .
size: once
V: TRBV7-9
DNA: TGTGCCAGCAGCTTATATAATGAAAAACTGTTTTTT
CDR3: CASSLYNEKLFF

J: TRBJ2-1
D: TRBD2
size: few
V: TRBV15
DNA: TGTGCCACCAGCCCCATAGCGGGGGGGACGTACAATGAGCCGTTCTTC
CDR3: CATSPIAGGTYNEPFF

J: TRBJ1-1
D: .
size: many
V: TRBV7-3
DNA: TGTGCCAGCAGCTTAAATTTCGGCACTGAAGCTTTCTTT
CDR3: CASSLNFGTEAFF

J: TRBJ2-5
D: .
size: .
V: TRBV5-1
DNA: TGCGCCAGCAGCTTGGGGCAGCAAGAGACCCAGTACTTC
CDR3: CASSLGQQETQYF

J: TRBJ2-7
D: TRBD2
size: .
V: TRBV6-1
DNA: TGTGCCAGCAGTGAACCCTCGGGGGGAAGCTACGAGCAGTACTTC
CDR3: CASSEPSGGSYEQYF

J: TRBJ1-5
D: TRBD1
size: .
V: TRBV19
DNA: TGTGCCAGTAGTACACGACCGACAGGGTATCAGCCCCAGCATTTT
CDR3: CASSTRPTGYQPQHF

J: TRBJ1-2
D: TRBD1
size: .
V: TRBV4-1
DNA: TGCGCCAGCAGCCAAGCAGACAGGGTGACTTCGGGAGGCTACACCTTC
CDR3: CASSQADRVTSGGYTF